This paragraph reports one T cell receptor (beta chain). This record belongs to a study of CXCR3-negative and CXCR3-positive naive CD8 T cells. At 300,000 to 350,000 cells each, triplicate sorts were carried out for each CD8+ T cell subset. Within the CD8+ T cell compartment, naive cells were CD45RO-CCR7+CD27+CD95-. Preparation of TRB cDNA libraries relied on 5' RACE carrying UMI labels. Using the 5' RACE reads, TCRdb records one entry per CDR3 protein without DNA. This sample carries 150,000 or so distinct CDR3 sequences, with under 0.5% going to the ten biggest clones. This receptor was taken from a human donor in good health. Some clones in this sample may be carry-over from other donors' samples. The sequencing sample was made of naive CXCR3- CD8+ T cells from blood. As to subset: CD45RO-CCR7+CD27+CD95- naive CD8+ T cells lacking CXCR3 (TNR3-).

The CDR3 protein is CASSLDGEITRELFF. The chain has TRBV7-7 and TRBJ2-2. The CDR3 is made up of 15 amino acids. The V gene's germline CDR1 is SSHAT and CDR2 FNYEAQ (reference sequence).